These 23 T cell receptor beta chains originate from one sample sequenced in a study of T cell responses to AZD1222 COVID-19 vaccine. Generated by immunoSEQ multiplex PCR, the TCRdb table keeps only in-frame clones and is missing some. The sample consists of about 130,000 clones, roughly 92% of them appearing once. The source material was peripheral blood, sampled 28 days after the second AZD1222 dose. The receptors here all came from an adult who received the AZD1222 COVID-19 vaccine.

The rearrangement joins TRBV9 to TRBJ1-5; D gene ambiguous. The V gene lost 0 bases and the J gene lost 1 base, with 8 bases spanning the gap. The V gene's germline CDR1 is SGDLS and CDR2 YYNGEE. The CDR3 has 15 residues. CDR3 amino acids: CASSVEGSSNQPQHF. DNA of the CDR3: TGTGCCAGCAGCGTAGAAGGGAGCAGCAATCAGCCCCAGCATTTT.

J is TRBJ1-1 and V is TRBV3-1 (or the pseudogene TRBV3-2); D not certain. CDR1 and CDR2 from the germline V gene are LGHDT and YNNKEL (reference sequence). The CDR3 runs to 11 residues. Trimming cost V 11 bases and J 8 bases, with 15 bases left between them. CDR3 bases: TGTGCCCCCATTGCGACGGCCGAAGCTTTCTTT. Its translation is CAPIATAEAFF.

The chain is built from TRBV6-4 and TRBJ2-1, with D possibly being TRBD2 (7 bases). The V gene lost 0 bases and the J gene lost 7 bases, with 13 bases spanning the gap. This CDR3 spans 15 amino acids. Looked up from germline, CDR1 is MRHNA and CDR2 is SNTAGT. The CDR3, as DNA: TGTGCCAGCAGTGACTCTGCGCGGGGGCGGAATGAGCAGTTCTTC. Protein: CASSDSARGRNEQFF.

The chain couples TRBV7-9 to TRBJ2-3; 9 nucleotides line up with TRBD1. The germline V gene encodes CDR1 SEHNR and CDR2 FQNEAQ (reference sequence). V trimming: 5 bases; J trimming: 6 bases; junction bases outside the gene matches: 6. The CDR3 spans 14 residues. The chain's CDR3 is CASSPWGTGDTQYF. CDR3 bases: TGTGCCAGCAGCCCCTGGGGGACAGGGGATACGCAGTATTTT.

The J gene is TRBJ1-3, the V gene TRBV7-2, with D unresolved. Per germline, CDR1 SGHTA and CDR2 FQGNSA. This CDR3 spans 15 amino acids. The V end lost 4 bases, the J end lost 0 bases, and 10 bases lay between the germline ends. CDR3: CASSSTIVSGNTIYF. The CDR3 DNA follows: TGTGCCAGCAGCTCAACTATTGTCTCTGGAAACACCATATATTTT.

This clone was recorded only once. Distinct nucleotide sequences in the sample also encode this CDR3. The genes are TRBV19 and TRBJ1-5; weak D call: TRBD1 (5 bases). Germline values: CDR1 LNHDA, CDR2 SQIVND (reference sequence). This CDR3 spans 16 amino acids. V was cut by 3 bases and J by 4 bases, with 16 bases left in between. The CDR3 sequence is CASSIPGQGPNQPQHF. CDR3 in DNA: TGTGCCAGTAGTATCCCCGGCCAGGGCCCGAATCAGCCCCAGCATTTT.

This clone has more than one count but fewer than ten. The chain is built from TRBV19 and TRBJ2-7; the D call may be TRBD1 or TRBD2 (5 bases each). The length of the CDR3 is 13 residues. The ends were cut back, 11 bases at V and 2 bases at J, with 16 bases in the middle. Germline values: CDR1 LNHDA, CDR2 SQIVND (reference sequence). In DNA form, the CDR3 reads TGTGCCTCTAGTCGGGGCCTCACCTACGAGCAGTACTTC. Encoded protein: CASSRGLTYEQYF. The full variable domain, completed using reference TRBV19 and TRBJ2-7, is DGGITQSPKYLFRKEGQNVTLSCEQNLNHDAMYWYRQDPGQGLRLIYYSQIVNDFQKGDIAEGYSVSREKKESFPLTVTSAQKNPTAFYLCASSRGLTYEQYFGPGTRLTVT.

This clone was observed a single time. The gene calls are TRBV5-4 and TRBJ2-5; D is possibly TRBD1 (6 bases). The CDR3 has 12 residues. The germline CDR1 and CDR2 sequences are SGHNT and YYREEE (reference sequence). The V end was cut by 4 bases, the J end by 3 bases, with 7 bases between. The CDR3 nucleotides are TGTGCCAGCAGCGCAGGGGAAGAGACCCAGTACTTC. Its protein is CASSAGEETQYF.

The chain is built from TRBV28 and TRBJ1-6, with 9 nucleotides matching TRBD1. Germline CDR1 is MDHEN and CDR2 is SYDVKM. The CDR3 is 14 amino acids. V lost 7 bases to trimming and J lost 10 bases; unmatched junction nucleotides: 8. CDR3: CASTRTGVGSPLHF. The DNA for the CDR3 is TGTGCCAGCACCCGGACAGGGGTTGGATCACCCCTCCACTTT.

This chain joins TRBV24-1 and TRBJ2-5; the D is unclear. The germline V gene has CDR1 KGHDR and CDR2 SFDVKD. The CDR3 has 16 residues. Trimming cost V 0 bases and J 0 bases, with 10 bases left between them. CDR3 nucleotides: TGTGCCACCAGTGATTTGTCCTCAGCATACCAAGAGACCCAGTACTTC. This sequence encodes CATSDLSSAYQETQYF.

The chain combines TRBV15 with TRBJ1-2, with a tentative D call TRBD1 (5 bases). Germline loops: CDR1 LNHNV, CDR2 YYDKDF (reference sequence). V shed 3 bases and J shed 8 bases, with 19 bases lying between them. This CDR3 spans 15 amino acids. The CDR3 here is CATSSRRDGALGYTF. The CDR3 nucleotides read TGTGCCACCAGCAGCCGTAGGGACGGCGCCTTGGGCTACACCTTC. The complete variable domain, with remaining parts taken from reference TRBV15 and TRBJ1-2, reads DAMVIQNPRYQVTQFGKPVTLSCSQTLNHNVMYWYQQKSSQAPKLLFHYYDKDFNNEADTPDNFQSRRPNTSFCFLDIRSPGLGDTAMYLCATSSRRDGALGYTFGSGTRLTVV.

The chain joins TRBV5-6 to TRBJ1-1; 8 bases align to TRBD1. The CDR3 totals 13 residues. V trimming: 5 bases; J trimming: 3 bases; junction bases outside the gene matches: 3. Germline assignment: CDR1 SGHDT and CDR2 YYEEEE. CDR3 protein: CASRLTGDTEAFF. CDR3 bases: TGTGCCAGCAGGTTGACAGGGGACACTGAAGCTTTCTTT.

This chain links TRBV25-1 with TRBJ2-6, with D unclear. Trimming cost V 1 base and J 2 bases, with 6 bases left between them. The germline CDR1 and CDR2 sequences are MGHDK and SYGVNS. The CDR3 totals 15 residues. The CDR3 DNA reads as TGTGCCAGCAGTGAATTTGGGGCTGGGGCCAACGTCCTGACTTTC. This codes for CASSEFGAGANVLTF. The full variable domain, completed using reference TRBV25-1 and TRBJ2-6, is EADIYQTPRYLVIGTGKKITLECSQTMGHDKMYWYQQDPGMELHLIHYSYGVNSTEKGDLSSESTVSRIRTEHFPLTLESARPSHTSQYLCASSEFGAGANVLTFGAGSRLTVL.

The chain joins TRBV18 to TRBJ1-1; TRBD1 aligns across 8 bases. The CDR3 is made up of 15 amino acids. Germline V CDR1 and CDR2: KGHSH, LQKENI. V trimming: 4 bases; J trimming: 1 base; junction bases outside the gene matches: 5. Here the CDR3 reads CASSLTGTGNTEAFF. In DNA form, the CDR3 reads TGTGCCAGCTCACTTACCGGGACAGGGAACACTGAAGCTTTCTTT.

The chain combines TRBV24-1 with TRBJ2-7, with 11 bases matching TRBD2. Trimming at V came to 6 bases and at J to 4 bases, leaving 1 base not matched to a gene. Per the germline V gene, CDR1 is KGHDR and CDR2 is SFDVKD. This CDR3 has 13 residues. The DNA for the CDR3 is TGTGCCACCAGTACTAGCGGGAGTTACGAGCAGTACTTC. The encoded protein is CATSTSGSYEQYF.

J is TRBJ1-2 and V is TRBV27; D perhaps matches TRBD1 (6 bases). The V end was cut by 6 bases, the J end by 5 bases, with 16 bases between. This CDR3 is 14 amino acids long. Germline lookup yields CDR1 MNHEY and CDR2 SMNVEV (reference sequence). In DNA, the CDR3 is TGTGCCAGCAGGTCTCAGGGGCAGGCGTATGGCTACACCTTC. Amino acids: CASRSQGQAYGYTF.

The chain uses TRBV6-5 and TRBJ2-3, with a possible D match to TRBD1 (5 bases). The CDR3 has 13 residues. The germline CDR1 and CDR2 sequences are MNHEY and SVGAGI. The V gene lost 6 bases and the J gene lost 0 bases, with 7 bases spanning the gap. The CDR3 DNA reads as TGTGCCAGCAGCCGACAGAGCACAGATACGCAGTATTTT. Residues: CASSRQSTDTQYF.

This rearrangement joins TRBV7-2 to TRBJ1-5; no clear D gene. Per germline, CDR1 SGHTA and CDR2 FQGNSA. CDR3 size: 14 residues. V gave up 0 bases and J gave up 7 bases, with 10 bases separating them. Written as DNA, the CDR3 is TGTGCCAGCAGCTTAGCAGGTCGGGGACAGCCCCAGCATTTT. It specifies CASSLAGRGQPQHF.

The J gene is TRBJ1-3, the V gene TRBV6-5, with D possibly matching TRBD1 (6 bases). The CDR3 is 13 amino acids. CDR1 is MNHEY, CDR2 SVGAGI, per germline. Trimming pared 7 bases from V and 3 bases from J, leaving 10 bases between. The CDR3 nucleotides are TGTGCCAGCACGGGACACTTTGGAAACACCATATATTTT. As protein: CASTGHFGNTIYF.

The DNA of the CDR3 is TGTGCCAGCAGTCCGGGCCAGGGGTATGGCTACACCTTC. Residues: CASSPGQGYGYTF. V is TRBV28 and J is TRBJ1-2; maybe TRBD1 (6 bases). Trimming shortened V by 5 bases and J by 5 bases, and 12 bases separated the two germline ends. From germline, CDR1 is MDHEN and CDR2 SYDVKM. This CDR3 comprises 13 residues.

The rearrangement links TRBV7-2 to TRBJ1-3; D uncertain. Germline values: CDR1 SGHTA, CDR2 FQGNSA. This CDR3 is 13 amino acids long. Between the trimmed V and J ends, which lost 0 bases and 7 bases, there was a span of 7 bases. CDR3 coding DNA: TGTGCCAGCAGCTTAGCCGTACTGAACACCATATATTTT. Protein: CASSLAVLNTIYF.

This clone was picked up a small number of times. The genes are TRBV19 and TRBJ1-5; D call uncertain. The CDR3 totals 12 residues. Per the germline V gene, CDR1 is LNHDA and CDR2 is SQIVND (reference sequence). V was clipped by 3 bases and J by 9 bases, with 9 bases between them. The CDR3 DNA sequence: TGTGCCAGTAGTATTTGGGCGCGGCCCCAGCATTTT. It specifies CASSIWARPQHF.

This clone was counted a single time. V and J are TRBV30 and TRBJ2-1; a possible D gene is TRBD1 (6 bases). This CDR3 comprises 14 residues. V was clipped by 3 bases and J by 9 bases, with 18 bases between them. Per the germline V gene, CDR1 is GTSNPN and CDR2 is SVGIG (reference sequence). The CDR3 coding sequence is TGTGCCTGGAGATACAGGGCTGGTCGTAGTGAGCAGTTCTTC. Translation: CAWRYRAGRSEQFF.